This TCR beta chain was documented in a study of beta chain features in type 1 diabetes. Sorting of CD4+ naive, central memory, regulatory and stem cell-like memory cells was performed via CD45RO/CCR7/CD25/CD127/CD95/CD27. Purity exceeded 98% in all sorted populations. The study reverse transcribed the entire isolated RNA, so it sequenced expressed TCRB transcripts. Libraries were prepared by immunoSEQ multiplex PCR; TCRdb keeps only in-frame clonotypes and omits some of them. Of roughly 230,000 clones in the sample, about a tenth were seen once. Trimming shortened V by 5 bases and J by 3 bases, and 11 bases separated the two germline ends. The CDR3 loop spans 14 amino acids. Germline V CDR1 and CDR2: SEHNR, FQNEAQ (reference sequence). Study results and caveats: Among all four CD4+ subsets, Type 1 diabetes patients had TCRB CDR3s that were moderately but significantly shorter. Junctions at VDJ sites from type 1 diabetes patients had fewer insertions and more deletions.

Note on this clone: As yet, its antigen is unknown.

The sequenced sample was naive CD4+ T cells from blood. The TCR originated in a man aged 30 to 45 with type 1 diabetes. The chain uses TRBV7-9 and TRBJ2-1; D is undetermined. DNA for the CDR3: TGTGCCAGCAGCCCCCTAGGCCTCTACAATGAGCAGTTCTTC. Translation: CASSPLGLYNEQFF. The variable domain in full, with the rest retrieved from reference TRBV7-9 and TRBJ2-1, is DTGVSQNPRHKITKRGQNVTFRCDPISEHNRLYWYRQTLGQGPEFLTYFQNEAQLEKSRLLSDRFSAERPKGSFSTLEIQRTEQGDSAMYLCASSPLGLYNEQFFGPGTRLTVL.